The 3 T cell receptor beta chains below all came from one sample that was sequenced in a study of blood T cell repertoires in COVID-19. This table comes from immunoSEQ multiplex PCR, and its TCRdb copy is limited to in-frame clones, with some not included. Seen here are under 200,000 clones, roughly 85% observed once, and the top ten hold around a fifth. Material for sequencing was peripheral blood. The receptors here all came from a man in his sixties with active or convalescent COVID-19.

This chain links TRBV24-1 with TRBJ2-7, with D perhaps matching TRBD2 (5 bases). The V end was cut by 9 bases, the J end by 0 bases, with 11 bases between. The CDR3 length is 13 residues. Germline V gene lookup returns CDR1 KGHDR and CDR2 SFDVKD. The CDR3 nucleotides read TGTGCCACCTTTGGACTGATCTCCTACGAGCAGTACTTC. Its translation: CATFGLISYEQYF.

CDR3 in amino acids: CASSVGTGAVWGYTF. Written as DNA, the CDR3 is TGTGCCAGCAGCGTAGGAACAGGGGCGGTATGGGGCTACACCTTC. V is TRBV9 and J is TRBJ1-2; 7 bases align to TRBD1. The CDR3 extends over 15 amino acids. Germline V gives CDR1 SGDLS, CDR2 YYNGEE. J gave up 8 bases and V 0 bases, and 10 bases lay outside the gene matches.

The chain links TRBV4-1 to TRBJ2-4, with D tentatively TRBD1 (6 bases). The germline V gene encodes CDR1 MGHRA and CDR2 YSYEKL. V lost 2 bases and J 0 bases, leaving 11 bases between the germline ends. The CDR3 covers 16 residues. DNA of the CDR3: TGCGCCAGCAGCCAAAAAGGGACAAAAGCCAAAAACATTCAGTACTTC. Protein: CASSQKGTKAKNIQYF.